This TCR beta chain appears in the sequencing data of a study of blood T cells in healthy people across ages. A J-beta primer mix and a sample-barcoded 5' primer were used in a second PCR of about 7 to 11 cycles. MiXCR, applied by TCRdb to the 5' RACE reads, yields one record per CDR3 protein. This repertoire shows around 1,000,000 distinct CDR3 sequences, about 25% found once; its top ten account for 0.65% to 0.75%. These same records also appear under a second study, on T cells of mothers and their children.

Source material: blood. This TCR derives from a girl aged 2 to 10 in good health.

CDR3 loop: CASSLWDSGNNEQFF. The CDR3 nucleotides are TGTGCCAGCAGCTTATGGGATAGCGGGAACAATGAGCAGTTCTTC. The chain links TRBV7-8 to TRBJ2-1, with TRBD2 identical over 8 bases. The CDR3 contains 15 residues. CDR1 is SGHVS and CDR2 is FQNEAQ in the germline V gene. The V gene end was trimmed by 2 bases and the J gene end by 5 bases; junction bases not matched to a gene: 5.